The subject of this entry is one TCR beta chain. Its antigen is still unknown. In the PCR, 60 Vbeta and 13 Jbeta primers were used. Repertoires were generated with immunoSEQ multiplex PCR, while TCRdb's copy carries only in-frame clones and drops some. The table has 150,000 to 200,000 clones, around 78% seen once; the top ten hold under 2%. The data stem from a study of cytomegalovirus exposure and HLA in healthy donors. Study findings and constraints: There were some 150 TCR beta chains listed as cytomegalovirus-associated. The analysis excluded some indistinguishable V segments, including TRBV6-2 and TRBV6-3.

The ends lost 4 bases at V and 6 bases at J; junction bases unmatched: 4. The CDR3 loop spans 13 amino acids. Germline V gene lookup returns CDR1 SGHRS and CDR2 YFSETQ. This TCR came from a man under 40 in good health and CMV-seronegative. The rearrangement links TRBV5-1 to TRBJ1-2; 9 bases map to TRBD1. Source material: PBMCs. The CDR3 bases are TGCGCCAGCAGCGGCGGGACAGGGAATGGCTACACCTTC. Residues: CASSGGTGNGYTF.